The 8 T cell receptor beta chains listed next were all sequenced from one sample in a study of T cells after yellow fever vaccination (dated by TCRdb to between 2019 and 2020). Sample treatment or condition, as interpreted from the label and publication: live attenuated yellow fever vaccine strain. The library was produced with 5' RACE. This sample was sequenced with an Illumina HiSeq 2500. The raw public data were reprocessed by TCRdb itself: fastp quality trimming at Q25, MiXCR clonotype calling, in-frame beta chains only. Entries are consolidated by CDR3 protein sequence, retaining the most common genes and DNA. This sample lists roughly 250,000 distinct CDR3 sequences; 10% to 15% were detected once. The ten largest clones capture 0.4% to 0.55% of the sample. This material consisted of CD4+ T cells sorted from PBMCs, taken 45 days after the yellow fever booster vaccination. These receptors were obtained from a man aged 25-45 years who received the YFV17D yellow fever vaccine.

In regard to this clonotype: This may be a read error, as it is one base from a much larger clone. The rearrangement uses TRBV7-8 and TRBJ2-1; no reliable D call. Per germline, CDR1 SGHVS and CDR2 FQNEAQ. The CDR3 loop spans 13 amino acids. CDR3 in DNA: TGTGCCAGCCGCTTGGCTTACTACAATGAGCAGTTCTTC. Protein: CASRLAYYNEQFF.

This clonotype appeared many times. The chain has TRBV15 and TRBJ2-3; D call uncertain. Trimming took 6 bases from V and 9 from J, leaving 13 bases between them. CDR1 and CDR2 (germline): LNHNV, YYDKDF (reference sequence). The CDR3 runs 12 residues. The CDR3 here is CATSKGQGTQYF. CDR3 bases: TGTGCCACCAGTAAGGGCCAAGGAACGCAGTATTTT.

The rearrangement joins TRBV28 to TRBJ1-6; 7 bases match TRBD1. The CDR3 contains 15 residues. Germline assignment: CDR1 MDHEN and CDR2 SYDVKM. V shed 7 bases, J shed 2 bases, and the junction held 5 bases outside the gene matches. The CDR3 sequence is CASKTGTAYNSPLHF. The CDR3 nucleotides are TGTGCCAGCAAGACAGGGACAGCCTATAATTCACCCCTCCACTTT.

This chain links TRBV9 with TRBJ2-1, with unresolved D. With 0 bases removed from V and 4 bases from J, the gap between germline ends came to 11 bases. The CDR3 contains 15 residues. Germline V gene lookup returns CDR1 SGDLS and CDR2 YYNGEE. In DNA, the CDR3 is TGTGCCAGCAGCGTAGTTGGAGATAGTTACAATGAGCAGTTCTTC. Translated, it gives CASSVVGDSYNEQFF.

This clonotype showed up just a few times. The gene calls are TRBV7-9 and TRBJ2-2; D assignment may be TRBD1 or TRBD2 (5 bases each). CDR3 length equals 16 residues. Between the trimmed V and J ends, which lost 5 bases and 9 bases, there was a span of 22 bases. Germline V gene lookup returns CDR1 SEHNR and CDR2 FQNEAQ (reference sequence). This CDR3 is CASSLRGGEEGRELFF. In DNA, the CDR3 is TGTGCCAGCAGCCTTAGGGGCGGAGAAGAGGGACGGGAGCTGTTTTTT.

The rearrangement links TRBV6-2 or TRBV6-3 to TRBJ2-7; possibly TRBD1 or TRBD2 for D (5 bases each). V lost 7 bases, J lost 0 bases, and 22 bases lay in between. The length of the CDR3 is 17 residues. Germline lookup yields CDR1 MNHEY and CDR2 SVGEGT. The CDR3 nucleotides read TGTGCCAGCACTAACCACGGGACCGCCCTTAGCTCCTACGAGCAGTACTTC. This gives the protein CASTNHGTALSSYEQYF.

This clonotype came up many times. J is TRBJ2-5 and V is TRBV29-1; tentative D call: TRBD1 (6 bases). There are 13 residues in the CDR3. CDR1 is SQVTM, CDR2 ANQGSEA, per germline. Between the trimmed V and J ends, which lost 5 bases and 4 bases, there was a span of 14 bases. Here the CDR3 DNA reads TGCAGCGTTCGACCAGGGGTGGGAGAGACCCAGTACTTC. Translation gives CSVRPGVGETQYF.

This chain uses TRBV18 with TRBJ2-7; tentatively, D is TRBD1 (6 bases). This CDR3 region has 16 residues. V lost 3 bases to trimming and J lost 6 bases, with 21 bases between them. The germline V gene has CDR1 KGHSH and CDR2 LQKENI. The chain's CDR3 is CASSPVRQAFTGEQYF. The CDR3 region has the DNA TGTGCCAGCTCACCTGTTCGACAGGCGTTCACTGGCGAGCAGTACTTC.